This T cell receptor (beta chain) is drawn from a study of T-cell memory formation after mild COVID-19. About the study: The TCR clusters were mostly specific to one donor.

TCRdb analysed the 5' RACE reads with MiXCR anew, one entry per CDR3 protein. There are a few hundred thousand distinct CDR3 sequences in the sample; over 20% occur only once, and under 15% lies in the top ten. CDR1 is SGDLS, CDR2 YYNGEE, per germline. There are 15 residues in the CDR3. V dropped 4 bases and J dropped 1 base, with 14 bases sitting between them. This clonotype was counted only a few times. Its antigen is undetermined. Study-level findings and limits: Specificity for SARS-CoV-2 was not confirmed among the second-wave clones peaking on day 37.

This sequence was found in an adult woman who had mild COVID-19 (a few samples of this study predate the infection). Cell type and time point are not known. Specimen: PBMCs or a T cell subset sorted from them (not recorded which). V and J are TRBV9 and TRBJ1-1; D unresolved. CDR3 in amino acids: CASSFRGEGNTEAFF. CDR3 nucleotide sequence: TGTGCCAGCAGCTTCCGGGGAGAGGGGAACACTGAAGCTTTCTTT. The full variable domain, rest sourced from reference TRBV9 and TRBJ1-1, is DSGVTQTPKHLITATGQRVTLRCSPRSGDLSVYWYQQSLDQGLQFLIQYYNGEERAKGNILERFSAQQFPDLHSELNLSSLELGDSALYFCASSFRGEGNTEAFFGQGTRLTVV.